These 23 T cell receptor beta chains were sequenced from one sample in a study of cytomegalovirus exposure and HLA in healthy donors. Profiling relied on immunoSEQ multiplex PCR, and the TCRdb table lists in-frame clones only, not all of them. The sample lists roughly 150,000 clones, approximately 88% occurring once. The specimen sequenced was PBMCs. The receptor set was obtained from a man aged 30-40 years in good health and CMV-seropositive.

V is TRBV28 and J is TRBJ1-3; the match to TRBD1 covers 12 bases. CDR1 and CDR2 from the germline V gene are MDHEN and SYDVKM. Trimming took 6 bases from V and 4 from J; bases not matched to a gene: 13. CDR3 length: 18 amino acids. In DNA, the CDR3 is TGTGCCAGCAGCTCCGGGACAGGGGGCTTTTGGTCCGGAAACACCATATATTTT. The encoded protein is CASSSGTGGFWSGNTIYF.

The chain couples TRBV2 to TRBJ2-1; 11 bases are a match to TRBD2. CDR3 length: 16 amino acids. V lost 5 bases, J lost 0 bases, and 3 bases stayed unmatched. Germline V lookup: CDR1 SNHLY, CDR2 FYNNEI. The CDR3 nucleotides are TGTGCCAGCAGTCCTAGCGGGAGGAACTCCTACAATGAGCAGTTCTTC. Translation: CASSPSGRNSYNEQFF.

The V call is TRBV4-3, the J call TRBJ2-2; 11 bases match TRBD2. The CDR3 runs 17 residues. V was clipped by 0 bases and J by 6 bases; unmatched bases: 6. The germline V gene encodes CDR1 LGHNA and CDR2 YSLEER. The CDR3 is CASSQEPGLAVAGELFF. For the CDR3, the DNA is TGCGCCAGCAGCCAAGAACCGGGACTAGCGGTAGCCGGGGAGCTGTTTTTT.

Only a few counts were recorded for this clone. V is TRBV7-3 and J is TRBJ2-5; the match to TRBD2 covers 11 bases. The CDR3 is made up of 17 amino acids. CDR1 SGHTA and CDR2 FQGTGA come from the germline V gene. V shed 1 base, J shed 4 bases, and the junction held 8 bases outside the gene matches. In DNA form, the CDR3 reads TGTGCCAGCAGCTTAAAATCACTAGCGGGGGTTGGAGAGACCCAGTACTTC. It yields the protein CASSLKSLAGVGETQYF.

CDR3 in DNA: TGTGCCAGCAGTTACTTAGCGGGAACCTTCACAGATACGCAGTATTTT. Protein product: CASSYLAGTFTDTQYF. V gene TRBV6-6 combines with J gene TRBJ2-3, with TRBD2 matching over 8 bases. Germline V gene data show CDR1 as MNHNY and CDR2 as SVGAGI (reference sequence). Unmatched junction bases numbered 5, after V lost 1 base and J lost 2 bases. CDR3 length equals 16 residues.

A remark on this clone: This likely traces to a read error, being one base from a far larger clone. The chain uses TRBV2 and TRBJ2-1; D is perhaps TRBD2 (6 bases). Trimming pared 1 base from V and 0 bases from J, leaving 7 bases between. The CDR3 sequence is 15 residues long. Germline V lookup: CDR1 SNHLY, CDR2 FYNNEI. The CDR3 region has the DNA TGTGCCAGCAGTGAAGGGGGAGGCTCCTACAATGAGCAGTTCTTC. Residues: CASSEGGGSYNEQFF.

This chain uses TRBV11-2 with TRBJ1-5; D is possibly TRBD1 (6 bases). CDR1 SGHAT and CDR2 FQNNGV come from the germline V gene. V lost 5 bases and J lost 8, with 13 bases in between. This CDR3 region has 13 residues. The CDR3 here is CASSPDEGEPQHF. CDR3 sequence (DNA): TGTGCCAGCAGCCCCGACGAGGGGGAGCCCCAGCATTTT.

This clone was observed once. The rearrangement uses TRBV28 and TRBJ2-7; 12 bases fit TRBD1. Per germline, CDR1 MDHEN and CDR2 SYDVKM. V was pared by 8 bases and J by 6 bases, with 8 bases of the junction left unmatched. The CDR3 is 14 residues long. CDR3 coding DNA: TGTGCCAGCGATTCGGGACAGGGGGCAGGCGAGCAGTACTTC. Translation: CASDSGQGAGEQYF.

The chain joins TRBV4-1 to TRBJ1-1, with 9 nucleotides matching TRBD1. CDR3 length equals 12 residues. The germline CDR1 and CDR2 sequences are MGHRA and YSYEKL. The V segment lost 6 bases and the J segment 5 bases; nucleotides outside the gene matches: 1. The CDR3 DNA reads TGCGCCAGCAGACAGGGGGCAACTGAAGCTTTCTTT. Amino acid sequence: CASRQGATEAFF.

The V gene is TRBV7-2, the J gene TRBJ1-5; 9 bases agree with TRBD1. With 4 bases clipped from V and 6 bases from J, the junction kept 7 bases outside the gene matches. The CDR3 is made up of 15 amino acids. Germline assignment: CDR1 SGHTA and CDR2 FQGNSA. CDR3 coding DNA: TGTGCCAGCAGCTCACAGGGGGCGCAGGGTCAGCCCCAGCATTTT. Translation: CASSSQGAQGQPQHF.

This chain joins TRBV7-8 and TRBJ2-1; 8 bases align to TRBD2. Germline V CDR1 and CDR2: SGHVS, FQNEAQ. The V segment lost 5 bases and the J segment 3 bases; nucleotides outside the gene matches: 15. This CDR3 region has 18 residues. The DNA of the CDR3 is TGTGCCAGCAGCCTTAGATCGCAGCGGGGGCCCATCTACAATGAGCAGTTCTTC. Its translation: CASSLRSQRGPIYNEQFF.

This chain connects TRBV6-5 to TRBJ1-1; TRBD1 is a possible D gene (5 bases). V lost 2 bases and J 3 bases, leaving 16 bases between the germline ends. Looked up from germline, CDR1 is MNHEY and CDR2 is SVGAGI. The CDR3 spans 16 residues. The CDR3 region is CASSYGAGWGDTEAFF. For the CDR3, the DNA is TGTGCCAGCAGTTACGGGGCAGGCTGGGGGGACACTGAAGCTTTCTTT.

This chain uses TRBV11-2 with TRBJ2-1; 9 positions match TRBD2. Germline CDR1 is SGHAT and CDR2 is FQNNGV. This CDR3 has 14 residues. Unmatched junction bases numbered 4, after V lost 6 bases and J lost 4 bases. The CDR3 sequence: CASRTSGTYNEQFF. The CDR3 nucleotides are TGTGCCAGCAGGACTAGCGGCACTTACAATGAGCAGTTCTTC.

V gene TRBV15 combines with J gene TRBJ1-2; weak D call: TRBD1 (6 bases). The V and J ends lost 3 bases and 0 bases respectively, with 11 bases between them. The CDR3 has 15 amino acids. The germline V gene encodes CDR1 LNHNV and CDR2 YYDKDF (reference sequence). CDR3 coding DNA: TGTGCCACCAGCAGTGTACAGGGATCTAACTATGGCTACACCTTC. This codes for CATSSVQGSNYGYTF.

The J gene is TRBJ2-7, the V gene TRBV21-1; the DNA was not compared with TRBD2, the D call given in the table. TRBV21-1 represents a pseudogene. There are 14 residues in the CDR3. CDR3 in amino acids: CASKGAGGPYEQYF. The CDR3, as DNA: TGTGCCAGCAAAGGGGCGGGAGGCCCCTACGAGCAGTACTTC.

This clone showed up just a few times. The CDR3 DNA is TGTGCCAGCAGTGAAGCGCGACAGAACCGCTACGAGCAGTACTTC. It yields the protein CASSEARQNRYEQYF. J is TRBJ2-7 and V is TRBV2; D perhaps matches TRBD1 (5 bases). Germline assignment: CDR1 SNHLY and CDR2 FYNNEI. The CDR3 extends over 15 amino acids. V was trimmed by 0 bases and J by 3 bases, leaving 12 bases between them.

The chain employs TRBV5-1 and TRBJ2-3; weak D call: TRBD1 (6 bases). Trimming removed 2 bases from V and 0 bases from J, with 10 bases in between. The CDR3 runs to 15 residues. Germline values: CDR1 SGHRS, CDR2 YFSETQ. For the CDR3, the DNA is TGCGCCAGCAGCTTTCGACAGGCTAGCACAGATACGCAGTATTTT. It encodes CASSFRQASTDTQYF.

CDR3 loop: CASSLANRGNQPQHF. CDR3 nucleotides: TGTGCCAGCAGCTTGGCCAACAGGGGTAATCAGCCCCAGCATTTT. J is TRBJ1-5 and V is TRBV5-6, with 7 bases fitting TRBD1. The CDR3 extends over 15 amino acids. Looked up from germline, CDR1 is SGHDT and CDR2 is YYEEEE. With 0 bases clipped from V and 4 bases from J, the junction kept 4 bases outside the gene matches.

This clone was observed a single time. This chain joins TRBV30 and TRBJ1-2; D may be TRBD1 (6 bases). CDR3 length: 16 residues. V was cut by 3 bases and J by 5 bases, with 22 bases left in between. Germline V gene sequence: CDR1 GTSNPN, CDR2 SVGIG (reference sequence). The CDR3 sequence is CAWSTGTPLPRYGYTF. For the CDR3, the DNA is TGTGCCTGGAGCACCGGGACACCCTTACCACGTTATGGCTACACCTTC.

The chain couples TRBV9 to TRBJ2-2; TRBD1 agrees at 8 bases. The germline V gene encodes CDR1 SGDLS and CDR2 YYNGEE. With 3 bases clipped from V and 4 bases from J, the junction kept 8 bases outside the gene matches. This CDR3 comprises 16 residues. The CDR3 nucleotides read TGTGCCAGCAGCGGCCACTCACAGGGGGGCACCGGGGAGCTGTTTTTT. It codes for CASSGHSQGGTGELFF.

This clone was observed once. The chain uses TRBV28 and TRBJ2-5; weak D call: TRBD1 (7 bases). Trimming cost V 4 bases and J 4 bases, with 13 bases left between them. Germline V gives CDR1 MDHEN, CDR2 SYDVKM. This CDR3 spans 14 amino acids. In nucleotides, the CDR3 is TGTGCCAGCAGTTCCTTCAGGGGGGCAGAGACCCAGTACTTC. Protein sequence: CASSSFRGAETQYF.

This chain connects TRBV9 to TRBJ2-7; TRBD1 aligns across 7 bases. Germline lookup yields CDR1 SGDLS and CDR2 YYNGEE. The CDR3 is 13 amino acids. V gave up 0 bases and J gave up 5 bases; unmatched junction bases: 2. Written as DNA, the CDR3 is TGTGCCAGCAGCGTAGGGGGACAGAACGAGCAGTACTTC. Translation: CASSVGGQNEQYF.

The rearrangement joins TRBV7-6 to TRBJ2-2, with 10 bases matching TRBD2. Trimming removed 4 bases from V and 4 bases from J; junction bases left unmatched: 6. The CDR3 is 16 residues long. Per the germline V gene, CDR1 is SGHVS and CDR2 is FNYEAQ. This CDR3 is CASSYQAGGPTGELFF. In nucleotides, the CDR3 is TGTGCCAGCAGCTACCAAGCGGGGGGGCCCACCGGGGAGCTGTTTTTT.